This T cell receptor beta chain was recovered during a study of T cell responses to AZD1222 COVID-19 vaccine. Germline V CDR1 and CDR2: MNHEY, SMNVEV (reference sequence). The CDR3 length is 14 residues. Germline trimming cut 3 bases from V and 8 bases from J; bases unmatched to any gene: 9. Comments on this clone: What it binds is not known.

The data were produced by immunoSEQ multiplex PCR, yet TCRdb's version contains in-frame clones alone and is incomplete. This table holds around 140,000 clones, over 80% found once. Second-dose intervals of approximately 4 or approximately 12 weeks were pooled. Findings and caveats of the study: The peak T cell response came first, and repertoires were sampled only after it. Targeting of unmutated variant regions was reportedly seen in nearly half of spike-specific TCRs.

The specimen was peripheral blood, collected 28 days after the second AZD1222 dose. The sequence derives from an adult who received the AZD1222 COVID-19 vaccine. This chain connects TRBV27 to TRBJ1-2; TRBD1 matches 7 bases. The CDR3 DNA follows: TGTGCCAGCAGTTTGACGGCGACAGGGACAGGCTACACCTTC. It is translated as CASSLTATGTGYTF.